This passage covers 12 T cell receptor beta chains from one sample sequenced in a study of shared clonotypes between healthy human individuals. Profiling relied on immunoSEQ multiplex PCR, and the TCRdb table lists in-frame clones only, not all of them. The sample has about 1,900,000 clones; about 94% are singletons. Naive-designated CD8 cells lacked CD45RO, were positively enriched for CCR7, and omitted terminally differentiated effector memory CD45RA+ cells. Sequencing was done on a sample of naive CD8+ T cells sorted from blood. These receptor sequences come from a man younger than 35 in good health.

The J gene is TRBJ1-2, the V gene TRBV6-1; D is perhaps TRBD1 (6 bases). The V gene lost 4 bases and the J gene lost 5 bases, with 20 bases spanning the gap. Germline CDR1 and CDR2: MNHNS and SASEGT. The CDR3 is made up of 16 amino acids. The CDR3 nucleotides read TGTGCCAGCAGTGCGCTACAGACAGGAGGATTGTATGGCTACACCTTC. This codes for CASSALQTGGLYGYTF.

The V call is TRBV2, the J call TRBJ2-2, with 8 positions matching TRBD1. Germline CDR1 SNHLY, CDR2 FYNNEI. This CDR3 is 15 amino acids long. V lost 10 bases and J lost 2; bases outside the gene matches: 9. CDR3 DNA sequence: TGTGCCATCCTGGCGGGACAGGTCAACACCGGGGAGCTGTTTTTT. Amino acids: CAILAGQVNTGELFF. The variable domain in full, completed from reference TRBV2 and TRBJ2-2, reads EPEVTQTPSHQVTQMGQEVILRCVPISNHLYFYWYRQILGQKVEFLVSFYNNEISEKSEIFDDQFSVERPDGSNFTLKIRSTKLEDSAMYFCAILAGQVNTGELFFGEGSRLTVL.

The chain combines TRBV5-4 with TRBJ2-5; D perhaps matches TRBD2 (7 bases). The germline V gene has CDR1 SGHNT and CDR2 YYREEE (reference sequence). The ends were cut back, 6 bases at V and 5 bases at J, with 20 bases in the middle. The CDR3 is 15 amino acids. The CDR3 here is CASTSSGGAGETQYF. The CDR3 DNA sequence: TGTGCCAGCACCTCCTCGGGGGGCGCGGGGGAGACCCAGTACTTC.

The chain carries TRBV6-1 and TRBJ2-1; TRBD1 aligns across 9 bases. CDR1 MNHNS and CDR2 SASEGT come from the germline V gene. The CDR3 contains 17 residues. V lost 4 bases to trimming and J lost 10 bases; unmatched junction nucleotides: 17. Written as DNA, the CDR3 is TGTGCCAGCAGTGGAGTCTTGGACAGGGGACCCCGAGGGGAGCAGTTCTTC. Its translation is CASSGVLDRGPRGEQFF.

A single count supports this clone. The chain's CDR3 is CASSVVGDSHYEQYF. In nucleotides, the CDR3 is TGTGCCAGCAGCGTAGTGGGTGACAGTCACTACGAGCAGTACTTC. J is TRBJ2-7 and V is TRBV9; possibly TRBD1 for D (5 bases). Trimming stripped 0 bases from V and 3 bases from J, with 13 bases between. Germline V gives CDR1 SGDLS, CDR2 YYNGEE. The CDR3 has 15 residues.

The chain couples TRBV27 to TRBJ2-3; D perhaps matches TRBD2 (6 bases). The V gene lost 5 bases and the J gene lost 1 base, with 16 bases spanning the gap. The CDR3 runs 16 residues. Germline V CDR1 and CDR2: MNHEY, SMNVEV (reference sequence). CDR3: CASSPSGVGRTDTQYF. CDR3 DNA: TGTGCCAGCAGTCCCTCGGGGGTGGGGCGCACAGATACGCAGTATTTT.

The chain has TRBV19 and TRBJ2-1, with D tentatively TRBD2 (6 bases). The CDR3 extends over 19 amino acids. V was trimmed by 9 bases and J by 0 bases, leaving 27 bases between them. The germline V gene encodes CDR1 LNHDA and CDR2 SQIVND (reference sequence). The CDR3: CASPIEEVAAVSSYNEQFF. CDR3 coding DNA: TGTGCCAGCCCGATAGAGGAGGTAGCGGCCGTAAGCTCCTACAATGAGCAGTTCTTC.

A word on this clone: Within the sample, other DNA sequences also encode this same CDR3. The gene calls are TRBV9 and TRBJ1-6; 7 bases map to TRBD1. This CDR3 contains 14 residues. With 0 bases clipped from V and 6 bases from J, the junction kept 0 bases outside the gene matches. Per the germline V gene, CDR1 is SGDLS and CDR2 is YYNGEE. The CDR3, as DNA: TGTGCCAGCAGCGTAGAGGGGGCTAATTCACCCCTCCACTTT. The encoded protein is CASSVEGANSPLHF.

J is TRBJ2-3 and V is TRBV6-1; D call uncertain. The CDR3 length is 13 residues. V was clipped by 2 bases and J by 4 bases, with 7 bases between them. Per the germline V gene, CDR1 is MNHNS and CDR2 is SASEGT. The CDR3 loop is CASSEQSADTQYF. CDR3 in DNA: TGTGCCAGCAGTGAACAAAGCGCAGATACGCAGTATTTT.

V is TRBV9 and J is TRBJ1-1; no clear D gene. The germline CDR1 and CDR2 sequences are SGDLS and YYNGEE. The CDR3 is made up of 14 amino acids. With 3 bases removed from V and 4 bases from J, the gap between germline ends came to 13 bases. The CDR3 DNA reads TGTGCCAGCAGCGATGCCCTCAGTTTCACTGAAGCTTTCTTT. Translated: CASSDALSFTEAFF.

This clone appeared once. The genes are TRBV27 and TRBJ1-2, with TRBD1 identical over 7 bases. Trimming at V came to 5 bases and at J to 2 bases, leaving 5 bases not matched to a gene. Germline-derived CDR1 and CDR2 are MNHEY and SMNVEV (reference sequence). This CDR3 is built from 14 residues. The CDR3 is CASSPGQENYGYTF. CDR3 coding DNA: TGTGCCAGCAGTCCCGGACAGGAAAACTATGGCTACACCTTC.

The rearrangement joins TRBV27 to TRBJ2-1; TRBD2 agrees at 12 bases. V shed 4 bases, J shed 7 bases, and the junction held 8 bases outside the gene matches. The CDR3 has 16 amino acids. Germline V lookup: CDR1 MNHEY, CDR2 SMNVEV (reference sequence). The CDR3 region has the DNA TGTGCCAGCAGTTACCTAGCGGGGGGGCCGGTGAATGAGCAGTTCTTC. Its protein is CASSYLAGGPVNEQFF.